The 17 T cell receptor beta chains reported below all come from one sample, sequenced in a study of post-analysis software for immune sequencing data. Study-level findings and limits: In patients, about five TRBV segments were more frequent than in controls, with TRBV5-6, TRBV5-1 and TRBV20-1 among them.

TCR beta cDNA libraries had unique molecular identifiers. Each CDR3 protein is one row after TCRdb ran MiXCR on the PCR reads. The table has over 150,000 distinct CDR3 sequences, approximately 30% seen once. Their recognized antigens are unknown. The sample consisted of blood. The receptors shown here come from a girl between 5 and 17 years old with multiple sclerosis.

The chain couples TRBV10-3 to TRBJ2-1; D is ambiguous. CDR3 length equals 13 residues. Germline CDR1 ENHRY, CDR2 SYGVKD. V lost 4 bases to trimming and J lost 8 bases, with 12 bases between them. CDR3 residues: CAISAPLSHEQFF. Written as DNA, the CDR3 is TGTGCCATCAGTGCCCCGCTAAGCCATGAGCAGTTCTTC.

The chain recombines TRBV6-5 with TRBJ2-7; D possibly corresponds to TRBD1 (6 bases). The V gene lost 7 bases and the J gene lost 3 bases, with 16 bases spanning the gap. Germline V gives CDR1 MNHEY, CDR2 SVGAGI. The CDR3 length is 14 residues. The CDR3 bases are TGTGCCAGCACGAGTCCGGGACACGTCTACGAGCAGTACTTC. As protein: CASTSPGHVYEQYF.

This clonotype showed up many times. This chain connects TRBV15 to TRBJ2-3; D perhaps matches TRBD1 (6 bases). The germline gives CDR1 LNHNV, CDR2 YYDKDF (reference sequence). The CDR3 spans 16 residues. The germline V and J ends were trimmed by 4 bases and 5 bases, with 19 bases remaining between them. The CDR3: CATSTPGETHKDTQYF. DNA of the CDR3: TGTGCCACCAGCACCCCAGGGGAGACACACAAAGATACGCAGTATTTT. Together with reference TRBV15 and TRBJ2-3, the CDR3 gives the full variable domain: DAMVIQNPRYQVTQFGKPVTLSCSQTLNHNVMYWYQQKSSQAPKLLFHYYDKDFNNEADTPDNFQSRRPNTSFCFLDIRSPGLGDTAMYLCATSTPGETHKDTQYFGPGTRLTVL.

This clonotype was detected ten times or more. V is TRBV5-1 and J is TRBJ2-7, with 8 bases identical to TRBD1. V shed 4 bases, J shed 4 bases, and the junction held 10 bases outside the gene matches. The CDR3 runs 15 residues. Germline CDR1 is SGHRS and CDR2 is YFSETQ. CDR3 region: CASSRPGTGLYEQYF. CDR3 in DNA: TGCGCCAGCAGCCGCCCCGGGACAGGACTATACGAGCAGTACTTC.

The chain combines TRBV7-9 with TRBJ2-5; D remains unclear. Per the germline V gene, CDR1 is SEHNR and CDR2 is FQNEAQ (reference sequence). Trimming stripped 8 bases from V and 6 bases from J, with 13 bases between. CDR3 length: 12 residues. This chain's CDR3 is CASGPSVQTQYF. The CDR3 region has the DNA TGTGCCAGCGGCCCGAGCGTTCAGACCCAGTACTTC. Complete variable domain (other parts from reference TRBV7-9 and TRBJ2-5): DTGVSQNPRHKITKRGQNVTFRCDPISEHNRLYWYRQTLGQGPEFLTYFQNEAQLEKSRLLSDRFSAERPKGSFSTLEIQRTEQGDSAMYLCASGPSVQTQYFGPGTRLLVL.

The gene calls are TRBV11-1 and TRBJ2-1, with 8 bases fitting TRBD1. V gave up 5 bases and J gave up 2 bases; unmatched junction bases: 8. CDR3 length: 16 amino acids. Germline V lookup: CDR1 SGHAT, CDR2 FQDESV (reference sequence). The CDR3 protein is CASSPLPGQAYNEQFF. The CDR3, as DNA: TGTGCCAGCAGCCCGCTCCCGGGACAGGCCTACAATGAGCAGTTCTTC.

As for this clonotype: This clone may be a read error of a much larger clone one base away. The chain joins TRBV20-1 to TRBJ2-1; D possibly corresponds to TRBD2 (6 bases). Germline CDR1 is DFQATT and CDR2 is SNEGSKA (reference sequence). Trimming took 6 bases from V and 3 from J, leaving 12 bases between them. This CDR3 is 13 amino acids long. In nucleotides, the CDR3 is TGCAGTGCCTATATCGGGGGCTACAATGAGCAGTTCTTC. Translating gives CSAYIGGYNEQFF.

This clonotype was recorded at least ten times. J is TRBJ2-6 and V is TRBV4-2; no reliable D call. This CDR3 has 16 amino acids. CDR1 LGHNA and CDR2 YNFKEQ come from the germline V gene. V lost 3 bases and J lost 0, with 9 bases in between. The CDR3 coding sequence is TGTGCCAGCAGCCAGCAGGATTCCTCTGGGGCCAACGTCCTGACTTTC. Protein: CASSQQDSSGANVLTF.

This clonotype showed up many times. The J gene is TRBJ2-7, the V gene TRBV29-1, with unresolved D. This CDR3 has 14 residues. Germline CDR1 SQVTM, CDR2 ANQGSEA. V lost 4 bases and J lost 7, with 20 bases in between. Here the CDR3 reads CSVVKGTTYKEQYF. The CDR3 region has the DNA TGCAGCGTTGTGAAGGGTACTACCTATAAGGAGCAGTACTTC.

The J gene is TRBJ2-7, the V gene TRBV5-6, with TRBD2 identical over 12 bases. The CDR3 is 18 amino acids. In germline, CDR1 is SGHDT, CDR2 YYEEEE. V was clipped by 4 bases and J by 6 bases; unmatched bases: 17. CDR3 sequence: CASSLQTSGSLGAGEQYF. The CDR3 nucleotides read TGTGCCAGCAGCCTCCAGACTAGCGGGAGTCTCGGGGCCGGCGAGCAGTACTTC.

A word on this clonotype: This could be a read error, since a much larger clone is one nucleotide away. The V and J genes are TRBV7-8 and TRBJ2-5; 9 bases agree with TRBD2. CDR1 and CDR2 from the germline V gene are SGHVS and FQNEAQ. This CDR3 has 15 residues. J lost 11 bases, V lost 5 bases, and 15 bases had no gene match. The CDR3 DNA sequence: TGTGCCAGCAGCCCGAGCGGGAGGCAGAACAATGAGCAGTACTTC. Protein product: CASSPSGRQNNEQYF.

This clonotype is a singleton in its sample. V usage is TRBV9 and J usage is TRBJ2-2; the match to TRBD2 covers 10 bases. V dropped 0 bases and J dropped 1; count of bases not matched to a gene: 15. The germline CDR1 and CDR2 sequences are SGDLS and YYNGEE. The CDR3 spans 21 residues. CDR3 loop: CASSVDGGSLAGGKNTGELFF. As DNA, the CDR3 is TGTGCCAGCAGCGTAGACGGGGGATCTTTAGCGGGAGGCAAGAACACCGGGGAGCTGTTTTTT. Using reference TRBV9 and TRBJ2-2 for the parts outside the CDR3, the full variable domain is DSGVTQTPKHLITATGQRVTLRCSPRSGDLSVYWYQQSLDQGLQFLIQYYNGEERAKGNILERFSAQQFPDLHSELNLSSLELGDSALYFCASSVDGGSLAGGKNTGELFFGEGSRLTVL.

This clonotype has ten or more counts. V usage is TRBV6-1 and J usage is TRBJ2-1, with D hard to call. V lost 5 bases, J lost 8 bases, and 7 bases lay in between. The CDR3 spans 11 residues. CDR1 MNHNS and CDR2 SASEGT come from the germline V gene. The CDR3 DNA reads as TGTGCCAGCAGTCTATGGTATGAGCAGTTCTTC. This codes for CASSLWYEQFF.

This clonotype was detected once. Possible read error: a much larger clone is one base away. The gene calls are TRBV7-9 and TRBJ1-2, with a weak D call TRBD1 (6 bases). The CDR3 loop spans 15 amino acids. Germline assignment: CDR1 SEHNR and CDR2 FQNEAQ (reference sequence). The V end was cut by 4 bases, the J end by 9 bases, with 21 bases between. The CDR3 here is CASSSSIGGAESYTF. The CDR3 coding sequence is TGTGCCAGCAGCTCGTCGATAGGGGGGGCAGAGAGCTACACCTTC.

Points on this clonotype: This could be a read error, since a much larger clone is one nucleotide away. The gene calls are TRBV29-1 and TRBJ2-7, with D tentatively TRBD1 (5 bases). V lost 7 bases to trimming and J lost 12 bases, with 16 bases between them. The germline CDR1 and CDR2 sequences are SQVTM and ANQGSEA. There are 10 residues in the CDR3. CDR3 residues: CSAVQETRYF. The CDR3 region has the DNA TGCAGCGCGGTACAGGAGACCCGGTACTTC.

With regard to this clonotype: Being one base from a much bigger clone, this may be a read error. The V and J genes are TRBV4-1 and TRBJ2-1; 9 bases match TRBD2. The CDR3 runs to 16 residues. J lost 4 bases, V lost 1 base, and 5 bases had no gene match. Germline CDR1 is MGHRA and CDR2 is YSYEKL. DNA of the CDR3: TGCGCCAGCAGCCAAGGAGGACTAGCGAGGTACAATGAGCAGTTCTTC. Translating it yields CASSQGGLARYNEQFF.

This clonotype appeared many times. This rearrangement joins TRBV6-5 to TRBJ2-3; unclear D gene. Trimming removed 2 bases from V and 5 bases from J, with 5 bases in between. From germline, CDR1 is MNHEY and CDR2 SVGAGI. The CDR3 is made up of 12 amino acids. The CDR3 sequence: CASSYAGDTQYF. CDR3 nucleotides: TGTGCCAGCAGTTACGCAGGAGATACGCAGTATTTT.